Reported below is one T cell receptor beta chain. In this sample, this clone turned up a few times. The target of this receptor is not known. Qualities for individual bases were not recorded, and no much larger clone is one base off. High-throughput TCRbeta CDR3 sequencing of frozen genomic DNA was performed by immunoSEQ, including PCR amplification, mapping, bias correction and internal controls. In the source study's methods: Only productive rearrangements were retained, with each unique TCRbeta sequence defined by its CDR3 nucleotide sequence together with its V and J gene. For a sequence to be called donor-reactive, it needed a frequency of at least 0.01% and at least 5-fold expansion in CFSE-low cells compared with unstimulated pre-transplant cells. Minimum frequency thresholds were set for each subject based on the unstimulated sample with the lowest template count, ensuring at least 90% detection power. Jensen-Shannon divergence between the top 1000 TCRbeta sequences post- versus pre-transplant served as the measure of repertoire turnover. Changes in detection of donor-reactive sequences were assessed with two-sided Fisher's exact tests. What TCRdb holds here is the immuneACCESS table cut down to in-frame rearrangements. Part of the clones is not present; checked against another copy, under half of the missing clones reflect an unresolved V gene, and the others are unexplained. Clone size and V and J calls were adopted from that table, with D and trimming inferred from the DNA. The sample yields roughly 100,000 clones; about 86% were counted once. About 2.6% of the sample is held by the ten biggest clonotypes.

This sample was taken from a study of T cell clones after liver transplantation (dated by TCRdb to between 2018 and 2020). With respect to the entire study: Samples were obtained from ITN030ST, a randomized trial in which withdrawal of immunosuppression was attempted within 2 years of liver transplantation. Donor-reactive T cell clones were identified by TCRbeta sequencing after a pre-transplant mixed lymphocyte reaction and then tracked in post-transplant blood. Third party-reactive TCRbeta sequences were also identified from pre-transplant MLRs to serve as an antigen-independent comparator for donor-reactive sequences. Three of the eight recipients were HCV-positive; the others were transplanted for non-autoimmune, non-viral indications. Until randomization at 12-24 months post-transplant, subjects were given standard immunosuppression, with no induction therapy. Tolerance meant complete immunosuppression withdrawal for at least one year without liver enzymes rising beyond twice the upper limit of normal. Blood samples were taken pre-transplant, pre-randomization before withdrawal, and post-randomization after full withdrawal or failed withdrawal. The studied cohort comprised 8 liver transplant recipients, 3 classified as tolerant and 5 as non-tolerant.

Including cysteine and phenylalanine, the CDR3 has 15 amino acids. The retained sequence is limited to the CDR3, 45 bases, with the frame set at the first base. CDR1 and CDR2, per the germline V gene (reference sequence), are MNHEY and SMNVEV. The junction shows trimming of 3 bases on V and 4 bases on J, and the gene matches do not reach 8 bases of it. The investigation overall reported the following: Once repertoire turnover was taken into account, donor-reactive detection showed a significant reduction for CD4 in 7 of 8 subjects and for CD8 in 8 of 8. Conclusions were preliminary, limited by small, heterogeneous patient numbers and non-standardized post-transplant time points. A greater decline was seen for donor-reactive sequences than for third party-reactive sequences, suggesting partial antigen-specific deletion unrelated to withdrawal success. Low numbers of available donor cells limited the measurable donor-reactive repertoire in a couple of subjects. Because allograft tissue specimens were not available, migration of donor-reactive T cells into the graft, rather than deletion, may have occurred. In most of the 8 subjects, regardless of tolerance or HCV status, circulating donor-reactive CD4 TCRbeta sequences dropped significantly post-transplant.

Unstimulated PBMCs, after thawing, were stained for CD3, CD4 and CD8 and then FACS-sorted into CD3+CD4+ and CD3+CD8+ populations. All 8 studied subjects were randomized to withdrawal of immunosuppression. The Qiagen DNeasy Blood and Tissue Kit was used for genomic DNA isolation. The chain links TRBV27 with TRBJ1-2, and TRBD1 aligns with 7 junction nucleotides. Material: CD4+ T cells from blood, obtained around 49 months after liver transplant. The receptor was derived from a human patient who received a liver transplant. It is possible that, after a transplant, some T cells come from the graft donor. Here the CDR3 is given as CASSLGSDRAYGYTF. The DNA is TGTGCCAGCAGTTTGGGGTCAGACAGGGCCTATGGCTACACCTTC.